These 20 T cell receptor beta chains were all obtained from the same sample, sequenced in a study of cytomegalovirus exposure and HLA in healthy donors. In the PCR, 60 Vbeta and 13 Jbeta primers were used. The table came from immunoSEQ multiplex PCR; TCRdb's copy has only in-frame clones and leaves some out. This sample has more than 200,000 clones; under 70% occur once, and the top ten carry around 2.6%. Sequencing was done on a sample of PBMCs. These receptors all come from a man between 40 and 49 years old in good health and CMV-seropositive.

J is TRBJ1-1 and V is TRBV29-1; 7 positions agree with TRBD1. In germline, CDR1 is SQVTM, CDR2 ANQGSEA. This CDR3 has 15 residues. Losses at the gene ends were 2 bases for V and 4 bases for J; bases not matched to a gene: 10. The CDR3 region has the DNA TGCAGCGTTGAAAAGTGGGGGACAGTGCGCACTGAAGCTTTCTTT. It encodes CSVEKWGTVRTEAFF. Full variable domain (outside the CDR3, taken from reference TRBV29-1 and TRBJ1-1): SAVISQKPSRDICQRGTSLTIQCQVDSQVTMMFWYRQQPGQSLTLIATANQGSEATYESGFVIDKFPISRPNLTFSTLTVSNMSPEDSSIYLCSVEKWGTVRTEAFFGQGTRLTVV.

This clone occurred a few times. The chain links TRBV5-1 to TRBJ2-2; 9 nucleotides match TRBD1. This CDR3 contains 16 residues. CDR1 and CDR2 from the germline V gene are SGHRS and YFSETQ. Unmatched junction bases numbered 4, after V lost 3 bases and J lost 1 base. The CDR3 sequence is CASSSGTGLNTGELFF. CDR3 sequence (DNA): TGCGCCAGCAGCTCCGGGACAGGGTTGAACACCGGGGAGCTGTTTTTT.

The chain couples TRBV6-5 to TRBJ1-5, with a possible D match to TRBD1 (5 bases). This CDR3 spans 13 amino acids. The V and J ends lost 7 bases and 4 bases respectively, with 11 bases between them. Germline loops: CDR1 MNHEY, CDR2 SVGAGI. DNA for the CDR3: TGTGCCAGCAACGAACAGGTGAATCAGCCCCAGCATTTT. Amino acid sequence: CASNEQVNQPQHF.

This clone was detected only a few times. The rearrangement joins TRBV4-1 to TRBJ1-6, with unresolved D. Trimming took 6 bases from V and 6 from J, leaving 9 bases between them. CDR3 length: 13 amino acids. Germline V gene sequence: CDR1 MGHRA, CDR2 YSYEKL. CDR3 in amino acids: CASSQNFNSPLHF. CDR3 DNA: TGCGCCAGCAGTCAAAACTTTAATTCACCCCTCCACTTT.

The table lists this clone with a few counts. This chain's CDR3 is CATSSRQGMYGEQFF. Here the CDR3 DNA reads TGTGCCACCAGCAGCCGACAGGGGATGTACGGTGAGCAGTTCTTC. The chain joins TRBV15 to TRBJ2-1, with TRBD1 matching 8 bases. CDR3 length: 15 amino acids. Trimming cost V 3 bases and J 9 bases; bases outside gene matches: 10. CDR1 is LNHNV, CDR2 YYDKDF, per germline (reference sequence). The variable domain in full, with the rest retrieved from reference TRBV15 and TRBJ2-1, is DAMVIQNPRYQVTQFGKPVTLSCSQTLNHNVMYWYQQKSSQAPKLLFHYYDKDFNNEADTPDNFQSRRPNTSFCFLDIRSPGLGDTAMYLCATSSRQGMYGEQFFGPGTRLTVL.

The CDR3 region is CAVRGGFIDEQYF. DNA of the CDR3: TGTGCTGTGAGGGGGGGGTTCATCGACGAGCAGTACTTC. V gene TRBV5-4 combines with J gene TRBJ2-7; a possible D gene is TRBD2 (7 bases). Germline CDR1 SGHNT, CDR2 YYREEE (reference sequence). CDR3 size: 13 residues.

The rearrangement uses TRBV6-1 and TRBJ2-3, with D perhaps TRBD2 (5 bases). The CDR3 loop spans 13 amino acids. Deletions cut 10 bases from V and 1 base from J, with 12 bases between. CDR1 MNHNS and CDR2 SASEGT come from the germline V gene. CDR3 amino acids: CAIRAEGTDTQYF. CDR3 sequence (DNA): TGTGCCATAAGGGCGGAGGGCACAGATACGCAGTATTTT.

V and J are TRBV6-1 and TRBJ2-7, with TRBD1 matching over 11 bases. The germline V gene encodes CDR1 MNHNS and CDR2 SASEGT. The CDR3 contains 16 residues. V dropped 4 bases and J dropped 4; count of bases not matched to a gene: 9. CDR3 nucleotide sequence: TGTGCCAGCAGTGCCCTAGGGACAGGGGGAAAATACGAGCAGTACTTC. Encoded protein: CASSALGTGGKYEQYF.

The chain carries TRBV7-9 and TRBJ1-2; D call uncertain. Trimming removed 4 bases at V and 8 bases at J, with 14 bases between. The CDR3 runs to 13 residues. The germline V gene has CDR1 SEHNR and CDR2 FQNEAQ (reference sequence). CDR3 DNA: TGTGCCAGCAGCTCCCAAGCATATCACGGCTACACCTTC. This sequence encodes CASSSQAYHGYTF.

The rearrangement joins TRBV7-2 to TRBJ1-5, with 7 nucleotides matching TRBD1. Germline V lookup: CDR1 SGHTA, CDR2 FQGNSA. Losses at the gene ends were 4 bases for V and 5 bases for J; bases not matched to a gene: 5. There are 14 residues in the CDR3. The CDR3 DNA follows: TGTGCCAGCAGCTCGACAGGGTTCGATCAGCCCCAGCATTTT. Translation gives CASSSTGFDQPQHF.

This chain connects TRBV28 to TRBJ2-5; tentatively, D is TRBD1 (6 bases). CDR1 is MDHEN and CDR2 is SYDVKM in the germline V gene. The CDR3 is made up of 13 amino acids. The ends were cut back, 6 bases at V and 2 bases at J, with 10 bases in the middle. This chain's CDR3 is CASSKQGQETQYF. For the CDR3, the DNA is TGTGCCAGCAGCAAACAGGGACAAGAGACCCAGTACTTC.

The sample holds one count of this clone. The rearrangement uses TRBV4-3 and TRBJ2-1; 8 nucleotides line up with TRBD1. Germline V gene sequence: CDR1 LGHNA, CDR2 YSLEER. The CDR3 length is 18 residues. Unmatched junction bases numbered 9, after V lost 2 bases and J lost 0 bases. The DNA for the CDR3 is TGCGCCAGCAGCCAAACCCGGACAGGGACTTCCTCCTACAATGAGCAGTTCTTC. Translating it yields CASSQTRTGTSSYNEQFF.

The chain combines TRBV9 with TRBJ2-7, with no clear D. V lost 3 bases to trimming and J lost 2 bases, with 6 bases between them. Germline V lookup: CDR1 SGDLS, CDR2 YYNGEE. This CDR3 comprises 12 residues. Here the CDR3 reads CASSGDTYEQYF. The CDR3 region has the DNA TGTGCCAGCAGCGGCGACACCTACGAGCAGTACTTC.

V and J are TRBV6-5 and TRBJ2-7; no clear D gene. Between the trimmed V and J ends, which lost 0 bases and 6 bases, there was a span of 12 bases. CDR3 length equals 14 residues. CDR1 is MNHEY and CDR2 is SVGAGI in the germline V gene. The CDR3 is CASSYSRPSGEQYF. The CDR3 DNA sequence: TGTGCCAGCAGTTACTCGAGGCCGTCGGGCGAGCAGTACTTC.

The V and J genes are TRBV11-1 and TRBJ2-7, with a possible D match to TRBD1 (7 bases). CDR3 length equals 15 residues. Germline loops: CDR1 SGHAT, CDR2 FQDESV (reference sequence). V lost 3 bases to trimming and J lost 3 bases, with 15 bases between them. CDR3 DNA sequence: TGTGCCAGCAGCTTCGGAGGGCAGGGGGACTACGAGCAGTACTTC. Encoded protein: CASSFGGQGDYEQYF.

The gene calls are TRBV5-5 and TRBJ1-5; TRBD1 is a possible D gene (6 bases). The V end was cut by 2 bases, the J end by 4 bases, with 16 bases between. The germline V gene has CDR1 SGHKS and CDR2 YYEKEE (reference sequence). The CDR3 contains 16 residues. The CDR3: CASSLGGGSGNQPQHF. The CDR3 nucleotides read TGTGCCAGCAGCTTAGGGGGGGGATCAGGGAATCAGCCCCAGCATTTT.

Comments on this clone: An end of the junction differs from the germline gene, which may be a read error. The chain couples TRBV29-1 to TRBJ1-2; D not certain. The CDR3 sequence is 14 residues long. The germline CDR1 and CDR2 sequences are SQVTM and ANQGSEA. The CDR3 loop is CSVGPQVPTDSFFF. CDR3 in DNA: TGCAGCGTTGGCCCCCAAGTTCCGACGGACTCATTCTTCTTC.

The rearrangement links TRBV5-8 to TRBJ1-5; TRBD1 matches 7 bases. The CDR3 covers 15 residues. The V gene's germline CDR1 is SGHTS and CDR2 YDEGEE. Trimming at V came to 2 bases and at J to 1 base, leaving 3 bases not matched to a gene. CDR3 nucleotide sequence: TGTGCCAGCAGCTTAGGGGACAGAAGCAATCAGCCCCAGCATTTT. This gives the protein CASSLGDRSNQPQHF.

V and J are TRBV28 and TRBJ1-6; D remains ambiguous. The CDR3 consists of 12 residues. Deletions cut 5 bases from V and 16 bases from J, with 15 bases between. In germline, CDR1 is MDHEN, CDR2 SYDVKM. As DNA, the CDR3 is TGTGCCAGCAGTCCCCCCGAGGCCCTTCTCCACTTT. Translating it yields CASSPPEALLHF.

The chain has TRBV4-1 and TRBJ2-3; D is undetermined. Germline V gene data show CDR1 as MGHRA and CDR2 as YSYEKL. The CDR3 totals 15 residues. V was cut by 0 bases and J by 0 bases, with 7 bases left in between. This CDR3 reads CASSQDPGSTDTQYF. Here the CDR3 DNA reads TGCGCCAGCAGCCAAGACCCCGGGAGCACAGATACGCAGTATTTT.